Below are 26 T cell receptor beta chains sequenced from a single sample in a study of cytomegalovirus exposure and HLA in healthy donors. PCR involved 60 Vbeta and 13 Jbeta primers. This table comes from immunoSEQ multiplex PCR, and its TCRdb copy is limited to in-frame clones, with some not included. The table includes roughly 120,000 clones, 70% to 80% detected once. The specimen was PBMCs. The receptors shown here come from a woman in her 30s in good health and CMV-seropositive.

This chain links TRBV30 with TRBJ2-7, with D possibly being TRBD2 (5 bases). There are 10 residues in the CDR3. The germline CDR1 and CDR2 sequences are GTSNPN and SVGIG (reference sequence). V lost 5 bases to trimming and J lost 3 bases, with 5 bases between them. This CDR3 reads CAWGSYEQYF. In nucleotides, the CDR3 is TGTGCCTGGGGGAGCTACGAGCAGTACTTC.

With regard to this clone: A junction boundary mismatches the germline segment, possibly from a read error. V usage is TRBV7-7 and J usage is TRBJ2-5, with TRBD2 identical over 16 bases. Germline V gene data show CDR1 as SSHAT and CDR2 as FNYEAQ (reference sequence). This CDR3 contains 14 residues. The CDR3 sequence is CASSLGLAGGPQYF. For the CDR3, the DNA is TGTGCTAGCAGCTTGGGACTAGCGGGGGGGCCGCAGTACTTC.

The chain recombines TRBV2 with TRBJ1-1; 9 nucleotides agree with TRBD1. The CDR3 has 13 residues. The germline gives CDR1 SNHLY, CDR2 FYNNEI. V trimming: 10 bases; J trimming: 5 bases; junction bases outside the gene matches: 8. CDR3 bases: TGTGCCACCGAGGGACAGGGAGGGACTGAAGCTTTCTTT. Protein: CATEGQGGTEAFF.

This clone was observed once. The chain links TRBV9 to TRBJ2-1, with 11 bases that match TRBD2. Looked up from germline, CDR1 is SGDLS and CDR2 is YYNGEE. V was clipped by 0 bases and J by 6 bases; unmatched bases: 2. The CDR3 covers 15 residues. This chain's CDR3 is CASSVDTSGGNEQFF. The CDR3 region has the DNA TGTGCCAGCAGCGTAGACACTAGCGGGGGCAATGAGCAGTTCTTC.

The chain joins TRBV10-1 to TRBJ1-2; 7 bases fit TRBD1. The CDR3 runs to 15 residues. V lost 5 bases and J lost 1; bases outside the gene matches: 7. Germline CDR1 is WNHNN and CDR2 is SYGVQD (reference sequence). CDR3 amino acids: CASSPGTADNYGYTF. DNA of the CDR3: TGCGCCAGCAGTCCCGGGACAGCGGATAACTATGGCTACACCTTC.

The rearrangement joins TRBV18 to TRBJ2-5, with D uncertain. The J call is uncertain, as TRBJ2-7 better fits the DNA end. CDR1 is KGHSH and CDR2 is LQKENI in the germline V gene. This CDR3 spans 14 amino acids. The CDR3 region is CASSPPSSSYEQYF. CDR3 DNA sequence: TGTGCCAGCTCACCACCGAGTAGCTCCTACGAGCAGTACTTC.

About this clone itself: One junction end disagrees with the germline gene, perhaps due to a read error. The V and J genes are TRBV19 and TRBJ1-1, with TRBD1 matching 7 bases. Per germline, CDR1 LNHDA and CDR2 SQIVND (reference sequence). The CDR3 is made up of 14 amino acids. The CDR3 sequence is CASSMGRGITEASF. CDR3 coding DNA: TGTGCCAGTAGTATGGGCAGGGGGATTACTGAAGCTTCCTTT.

CDR3 loop: CASSPGVTTQYF. CDR3 bases: TGTGCCAGCAGTCCAGGGGTTACGACCCAGTACTTC. The V call is TRBV6-5, the J call TRBJ2-5; weak D call: TRBD1 (6 bases). The V end lost 5 bases, the J end lost 7 bases, and 11 bases lay between the germline ends. Germline loops: CDR1 MNHEY, CDR2 SVGAGI. This CDR3 spans 12 amino acids.

On this clone itself: The same CDR3 is also encoded by other DNA sequences in this sample. The chain carries TRBV18 and TRBJ1-1; D perhaps matches TRBD1 (5 bases). Germline CDR1 is KGHSH and CDR2 is LQKENI. This CDR3 spans 15 amino acids. Trimming left V 0 bases short and J 8 bases short, with 16 bases between. The chain's CDR3 is CASSPPSGGYTEAFF. The CDR3 DNA sequence: TGTGCCAGCTCACCACCCTCGGGGGGGTATACCGAAGCTTTCTTT.

The rearrangement joins TRBV7-3 to TRBJ2-5, with D possibly matching TRBD1 (5 bases). Trimming removed 1 base at V and 3 bases at J, with 12 bases between. Germline loops: CDR1 SGHTA, CDR2 FQGTGA. This CDR3 spans 15 amino acids. CDR3 DNA sequence: TGTGCCAGCAGCTTAATGGGCAGGGATGAAGAGACCCAGTACTTC. Protein product: CASSLMGRDEETQYF.

This clone was recorded a few times. The sample holds other DNA sequences that translate to the same CDR3. The chain carries TRBV28 and TRBJ2-7; 7 bases match TRBD1. Germline CDR1 is MDHEN and CDR2 is SYDVKM. V lost 6 bases, J lost 5 bases, and 16 bases stayed unmatched. There are 16 residues in the CDR3. CDR3 residues: CASSPMSDRDSHEQYF. CDR3 sequence (DNA): TGTGCCAGCAGCCCCATGTCCGACAGGGATTCCCACGAGCAGTACTTC.

This chain links TRBV15 with TRBJ1-5; TRBD1 might be the D (5 bases). Germline lookup yields CDR1 LNHNV and CDR2 YYDKDF (reference sequence). The CDR3 is 14 residues long. Trimming stripped 3 bases from V and 5 bases from J, with 11 bases between. The CDR3 DNA reads TGTGCCACCAGCAGGTCAGGGACTCATCAGCCCCAGCATTTT. Translation: CATSRSGTHQPQHF.

V and J are TRBV2 and TRBJ2-1; 12 bases align to TRBD2. This CDR3 contains 15 residues. From germline, CDR1 is SNHLY and CDR2 FYNNEI. Unmatched junction bases numbered 6, after V lost 6 bases and J lost 6 bases. The CDR3 DNA reads as TGTGCCAGCAGGCAGACTAGCGGGAGTTTCAATGAGCAGTTCTTC. This encodes CASRQTSGSFNEQFF.

The chain combines TRBV6-5 with TRBJ2-1, with a weak D call TRBD2 (5 bases). From germline, CDR1 is MNHEY and CDR2 SVGAGI. V lost 2 bases and J lost 8, with 16 bases in between. CDR3 length equals 15 residues. This CDR3 is CASSYMAFSAYEQFF. The CDR3 DNA follows: TGTGCCAGCAGTTACATGGCATTTAGCGCCTATGAGCAGTTCTTC.

The gene calls are TRBV7-2 and TRBJ2-5, with 7 bases aligning to TRBD1. TRBJ2-7 matches the DNA end more closely, so the J call is doubtful. Germline lookup yields CDR1 SGHTA and CDR2 FQGNSA. CDR3 length: 17 residues. The CDR3 region has the DNA TGTGCCAGCAGCTTAACAGGGGCCATCACTCGCTCCTACGAGCAGTACTTC. Translated: CASSLTGAITRSYEQYF.

The rearrangement joins TRBV27 to TRBJ1-1; no clear D gene. The CDR3 is 14 amino acids. The germline V and J ends were trimmed by 3 bases and 2 bases, with 10 bases remaining between them. CDR1 and CDR2 (germline): MNHEY, SMNVEV (reference sequence). For the CDR3, the DNA is TGTGCCAGCAGTTTTAGCTTGGGTAACACTGAAGCTTTCTTT. Amino acid sequence: CASSFSLGNTEAFF.

The V gene is TRBV14, the J gene TRBJ2-3, with TRBD2 identical over 11 bases. The CDR3 consists of 17 residues. Trimming removed 2 bases from V and 1 base from J; junction bases left unmatched: 5. The germline V gene encodes CDR1 SGHDN and CDR2 FVKESK. CDR3 in DNA: TGTGCCAGCAGCCAAAGGCCGGGACTAGCGGGCACAGATACGCAGTATTTT. Translation gives CASSQRPGLAGTDTQYF.

This clone has a handful of counts. CDR3 DNA: TGTGCCAGCAGTCAACAGGGTCAAGGGGCCAACGTCCTGACTTTC. Protein sequence: CASSQQGQGANVLTF. V is TRBV6-1 and J is TRBJ2-6; possibly TRBD1 for D (6 bases). The germline V and J ends were trimmed by 5 bases and 4 bases, with 12 bases remaining between them. CDR1 is MNHNS, CDR2 SASEGT, per germline. The CDR3 has 15 amino acids.

This clone was picked up one time. The chain recombines TRBV6-5 with TRBJ1-4; D uncertain. Germline V gene lookup returns CDR1 MNHEY and CDR2 SVGAGI. The CDR3 loop spans 14 amino acids. The germline V and J ends were trimmed by 0 bases and 4 bases, with 6 bases remaining between them. The CDR3 sequence is CASSYSGINEKLFF. For the CDR3, the DNA is TGTGCCAGCAGTTACTCGGGCATTAATGAAAAACTGTTTTTT.

The chain has TRBV7-8 and TRBJ1-3; 9 bases are shared with TRBD1. Germline values: CDR1 SGHVS, CDR2 FQNEAQ. This CDR3 has 14 amino acids. Losses at the gene ends were 5 bases for V and 4 bases for J; bases not matched to a gene: 3. The CDR3 sequence: CASSAGTGGNTIYF. CDR3 bases: TGTGCCAGCAGCGCCGGGACAGGGGGAAACACCATATATTTT.

The sample holds one count of this clone. The chain uses TRBV5-4 and TRBJ1-1; no clear D gene. The CDR3 contains 14 residues. Germline V lookup: CDR1 SGHNT, CDR2 YYREEE (reference sequence). V was cut by 0 bases and J by 1 base, with 7 bases left in between. The CDR3 sequence is CASSLDSQNTEAFF. The CDR3 DNA sequence: TGTGCCAGCAGCTTGGACAGTCAGAACACTGAAGCTTTCTTT.

The rearrangement uses TRBV4-1 and TRBJ2-7; 9 positions match TRBD1. V lost 2 bases and J lost 3; bases outside the gene matches: 8. The CDR3 extends over 16 amino acids. Germline loops: CDR1 MGHRA, CDR2 YSYEKL. CDR3 DNA sequence: TGCGCCAGCAGCCAATCGGGACAGGGATCAATCTACGAGCAGTACTTC. This sequence encodes CASSQSGQGSIYEQYF.

The chain employs TRBV2 and TRBJ2-7; possible D gene TRBD2, 6 bases. CDR1 SNHLY and CDR2 FYNNEI come from the germline V gene. The CDR3 covers 14 residues. V dropped 6 bases and J dropped 6 bases, with 18 bases sitting between them. CDR3 sequence: CASSSSREIFEQYF. The CDR3 DNA reads as TGTGCCAGCAGCTCCTCACGGGAGATTTTCGAGCAGTACTTC.

The J gene is TRBJ2-3, the V gene TRBV2; tentative D call: TRBD1 (5 bases). Germline CDR1 SNHLY, CDR2 FYNNEI. The CDR3 is made up of 16 amino acids. The V end lost 3 bases, the J end lost 0 bases, and 13 bases lay between the germline ends. Here the CDR3 reads CASSEQGIPSTDTQYF. The CDR3 nucleotides read TGTGCCAGCAGTGAGCAGGGAATCCCTAGCACAGATACGCAGTATTTT.

This chain uses TRBV6-5 with TRBJ1-4, with 7 positions matching TRBD1. The length of the CDR3 is 13 residues. CDR1 and CDR2 (germline): MNHEY, SVGAGI. Trimming took 8 bases from V and 8 from J; bases not matched to a gene: 8. The CDR3 here is CASLVTGREKLFF. CDR3 DNA sequence: TGTGCCAGCTTAGTGACAGGGCGGGAAAAACTGTTTTTT.

The J gene is TRBJ1-1, the V gene TRBV5-6; weak D call: TRBD1 (6 bases). Germline V CDR1 and CDR2: SGHDT, YYEEEE. There are 15 residues in the CDR3. V dropped 6 bases and J dropped 0 bases, with 15 bases sitting between them. The CDR3 loop reads CASTKGGLVNTEAFF. The CDR3 bases are TGTGCCAGCACCAAGGGGGGGCTGGTGAACACTGAAGCTTTCTTT.